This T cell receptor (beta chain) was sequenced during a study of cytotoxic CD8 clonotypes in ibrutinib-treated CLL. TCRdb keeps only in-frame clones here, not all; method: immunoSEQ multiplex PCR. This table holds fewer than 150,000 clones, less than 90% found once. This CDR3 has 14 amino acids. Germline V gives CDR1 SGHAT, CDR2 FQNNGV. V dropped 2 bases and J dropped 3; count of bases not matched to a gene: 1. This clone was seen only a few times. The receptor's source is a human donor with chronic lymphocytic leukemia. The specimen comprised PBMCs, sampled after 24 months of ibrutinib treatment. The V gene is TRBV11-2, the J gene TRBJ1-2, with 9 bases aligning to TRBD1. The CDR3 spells CASSLRTGDYGYTF. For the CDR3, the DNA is TGTGCCAGCAGCTTAAGGACAGGGGACTATGGCTACACCTTC. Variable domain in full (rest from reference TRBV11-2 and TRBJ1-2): EAGVAQSPRYKIIEKRQSVAFWCNPISGHATLYWYQQILGQGPKLLIQFQNNGVVDDSQLPKDRFSAERLKGVDSTLKIQPAKLEDSAVYLCASSLRTGDYGYTFGSGTRLTVV.